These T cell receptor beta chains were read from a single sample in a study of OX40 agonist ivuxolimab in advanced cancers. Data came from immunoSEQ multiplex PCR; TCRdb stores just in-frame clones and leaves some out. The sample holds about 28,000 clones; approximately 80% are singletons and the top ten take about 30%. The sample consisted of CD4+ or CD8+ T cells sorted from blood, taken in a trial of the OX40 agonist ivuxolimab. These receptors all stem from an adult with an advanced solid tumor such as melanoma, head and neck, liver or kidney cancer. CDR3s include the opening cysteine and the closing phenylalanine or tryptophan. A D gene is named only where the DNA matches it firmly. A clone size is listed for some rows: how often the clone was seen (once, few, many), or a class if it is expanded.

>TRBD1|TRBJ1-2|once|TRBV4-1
TGCGCCAGCAGCCTGGGACAGGGGGCTAACTATGGCTACACCTTC
CASSLGQGANYGYTF
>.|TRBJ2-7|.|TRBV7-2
TGTGCCAGCAGCTCCGGGGTGCGGCACCCACGGGACGAGCAGTACTTC
CASSSGVRHPRDEQYF
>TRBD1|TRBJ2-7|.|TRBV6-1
TGTGCCAGCAACCCGCGACAGGGTTCAATTTACGAGCAGTACTTC
CASNPRQGSIYEQYF
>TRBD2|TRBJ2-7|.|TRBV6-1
TGTGCCAGCAGTGAGGAAGCAAGCGGGGGGGCTAGCGAGCAGTACTTC
CASSEEASGGASEQYF
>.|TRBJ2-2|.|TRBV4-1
TGCGCCAGCAGCCAAGTGTGGTCCCCGATCGGGGAGCTGTTTTTT
CASSQVWSPIGELFF
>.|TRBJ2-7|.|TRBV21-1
TGTGCCAGCAGCAAAAAACGCCCCCCGGGACAGGGGACTTACGAGCAGTACTTC
CASSKKRPPGQGTYEQYF
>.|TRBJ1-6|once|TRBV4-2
TGTGCCAGCAGTCTGAGGACAGTTAATTCACCCCTCCACTTT
CASSLRTVNSPLHF
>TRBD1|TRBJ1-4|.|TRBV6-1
TGTGCCAGCAGGAGGACAGGGTTTTATGAAAAACTGTTTTTT
CASRRTGFYEKLFF
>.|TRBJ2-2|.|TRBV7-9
TGTGCCAGCAGCTTTGAGGGGTACACCGGGGAGCTGTTTTTT
CASSFEGYTGELFF
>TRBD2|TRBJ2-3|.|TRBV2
TGTGCCAGCATACCACTAGCGGGGGCCACAGATACGCAGTATTTT
CASIPLAGATDTQYF
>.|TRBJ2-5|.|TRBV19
TGTGCCAGTAGCGTCGCAGGGGAGGCAGAGACCCAGTACTTC
CASSVAGEAETQYF
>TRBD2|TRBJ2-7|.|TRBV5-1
TGCGCCAGCAGCTTGCCTAGCGGCTACGAGCAGTACTTC
CASSLPSGYEQYF
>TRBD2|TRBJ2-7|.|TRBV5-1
TGCGCCAGCAGCCCAATGGGACTAGGGTGGGGGCCCCCCTACGAGCAGTACTTC
CASSPMGLGWGPPYEQYF
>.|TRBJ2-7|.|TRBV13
TGTGCCAGCAGCAAACACGGAGGGCCTAGCGAGTCAAGCTTC
CASSKHGGPSESSF
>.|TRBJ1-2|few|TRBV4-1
TGCGCCAGCAGCCAAGACAATCGGGGATACTATGGCTACACCTTC
CASSQDNRGYYGYTF
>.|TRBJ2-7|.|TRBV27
TGTGCCAGCAGTTTATGGCGGGGTGCGTACGAGCAGTACTTC
CASSLWRGAYEQYF
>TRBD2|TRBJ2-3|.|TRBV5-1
TGCGCCAGCAGCTCCCTGACTCCCACTAGCGGGGCCAAAGATACGCAGTATTTT
CASSSLTPTSGAKDTQYF
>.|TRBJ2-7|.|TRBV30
TGTGCCTGGGCTTCGGGGCGCTCCTACGAGCAGTACTTC
CAWASGRSYEQYF
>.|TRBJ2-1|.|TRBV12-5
TGTGCTAGTGGTTTGAACCCGCAGGGGGGATACAATGAGCAGTTCTTC
CASGLNPQGGYNEQFF
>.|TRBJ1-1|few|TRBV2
TGTGCCAGCACCGATCGGCAGTTGAACACTGAAGCTTTCTTT
CASTDRQLNTEAFF
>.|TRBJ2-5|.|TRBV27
TGTGCCAGCAGTCACACCTCGTACCAAGAGACCCAGTACTTC
CASSHTSYQETQYF
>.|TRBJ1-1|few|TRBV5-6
TGTGCCAGCAGCCCTGTCGGGGAGCTGAACACTGAAGCTTTCTTT
CASSPVGELNTEAFF
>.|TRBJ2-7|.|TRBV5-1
TGCGCCAGCAGCTTGGAAGGACAAACCTACGAGCAGTACTTC
CASSLEGQTYEQYF
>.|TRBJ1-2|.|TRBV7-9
TGTGCCAGCAGCTTGCTCGTGGGTAAAGGGGTTAGCTATGGCTACACCTTC
CASSLLVGKGVSYGYTF